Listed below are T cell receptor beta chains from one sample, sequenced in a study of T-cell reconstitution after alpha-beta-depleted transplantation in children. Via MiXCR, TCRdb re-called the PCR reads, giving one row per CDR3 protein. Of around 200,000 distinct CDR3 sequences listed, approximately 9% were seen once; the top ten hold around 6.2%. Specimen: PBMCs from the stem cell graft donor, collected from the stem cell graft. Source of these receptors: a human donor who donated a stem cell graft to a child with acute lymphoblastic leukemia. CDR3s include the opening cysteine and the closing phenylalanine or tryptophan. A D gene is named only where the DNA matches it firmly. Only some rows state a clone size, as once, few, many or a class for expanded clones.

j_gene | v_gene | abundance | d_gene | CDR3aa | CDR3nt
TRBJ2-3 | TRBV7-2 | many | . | CASRLAPTDTQYF | TGTGCCAGCAGACTAGCCCCTACAGATACGCAGTATTTT
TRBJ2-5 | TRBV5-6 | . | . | CASSLLDFQETQYF | TGTGCCAGCAGCTTGTTGGATTTCCAAGAGACCCAGTACTTC
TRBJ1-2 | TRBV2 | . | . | CAIKHEGYTF | TGTGCCATCAAGCACGAGGGCTACACCTTC
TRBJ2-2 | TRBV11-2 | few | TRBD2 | CASSFGTTQFPTGTGELFF | TGTGCCAGCAGCTTCGGGACTACCCAATTTCCCACGGGGACCGGGGAGCTGTTTTTT
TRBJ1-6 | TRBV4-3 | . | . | CASSQDRGSSNSPLHF | TGCGCCAGCAGCCAAGATCGGGGCAGTTCCAATTCACCCCTCCACTTT
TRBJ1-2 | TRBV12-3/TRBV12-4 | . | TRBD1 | CASSGQAYGYGYTF | TGTGCCAGCAGCGGACAGGCCTACGGCTATGGCTACACCTTC
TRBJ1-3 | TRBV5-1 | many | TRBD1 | CASSLDRGTGNTIYF | TGCGCCAGCAGCTTGGACAGGGGAACTGGAAACACCATATATTTT
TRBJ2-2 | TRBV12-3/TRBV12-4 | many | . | CASSFKGLTDTGELFF | TGTGCCAGCAGTTTTAAAGGGCTTACCGACACCGGGGAGCTGTTTTTT
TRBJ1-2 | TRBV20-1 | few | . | CSARVSGGISYGYTF | TGCAGTGCTAGAGTTTCGGGGGGCATTAGCTATGGCTACACCTTC
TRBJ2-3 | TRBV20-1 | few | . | CSAPPEGRIDTQYF | TGCAGTGCCCCTCCGGAGGGGCGAATAGATACGCAGTATTTT
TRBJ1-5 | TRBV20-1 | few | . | CSARDPGNSNQPQHF | TGCAGTGCTAGAGATCCGGGAAATAGCAATCAGCCCCAGCATTTT
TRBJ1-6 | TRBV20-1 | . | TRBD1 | CSASGGTGAHNSPVHF | TGCAGTGCTAGTGGGGGGACAGGGGCTCATAATTCACCCGTCCACTTT
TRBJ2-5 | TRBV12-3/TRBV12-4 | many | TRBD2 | CASSPSVPSGGSQYF | TGTGCCAGCAGTCCGTCGGTTCCTAGCGGGGGGTCCCAGTACTTC
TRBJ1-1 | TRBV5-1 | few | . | CASSLKGLNTEAFF | TGCGCCAGCAGCTTGAAGGGCCTGAACACTGAAGCTTTCTTT
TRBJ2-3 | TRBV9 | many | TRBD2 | CASSLRGLAGATDTQYF | TGTGCCAGCAGCCTTAGAGGACTAGCGGGGGCCACAGATACGCAGTATTTT
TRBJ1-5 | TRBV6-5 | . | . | CASSYSPYPDQPQHF | TGTGCCAGCAGTTACTCCCCTTACCCCGATCAGCCCCAGCATTTT
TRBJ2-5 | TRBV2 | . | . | CASSEGQETQYF | TGTGCCAGCAGTGAGGGCCAGGAGACCCAGTACTTC
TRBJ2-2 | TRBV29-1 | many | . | CSVEQGAGTGELFF | TGCAGCGTTGAACAGGGCGCAGGGACCGGGGAGCTGTTTTTT
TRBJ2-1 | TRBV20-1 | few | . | CSAPEPRVGYNEQFF | TGCAGTGCCCCGGAGCCAAGGGTAGGCTACAATGAGCAGTTCTTC
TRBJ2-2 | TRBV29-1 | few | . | CSVDQQGSRGELFF | TGCAGCGTTGATCAGCAGGGGTCGCGCGGGGAGCTGTTTTTT
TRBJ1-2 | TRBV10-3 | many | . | CAINQGGYGYTF | TGTGCCATCAACCAGGGTGGCTATGGCTACACCTTC
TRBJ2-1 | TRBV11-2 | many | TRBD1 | CASRGATQGRELNEQFF | TGTGCCAGCAGAGGAGCAACACAGGGGCGAGAATTAAATGAGCAGTTCTTC
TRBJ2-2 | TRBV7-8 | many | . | CASSAYRVVPNTGELFF | TGTGCCAGCAGCGCCTACAGGGTTGTGCCAAACACCGGGGAGCTGTTTTTT
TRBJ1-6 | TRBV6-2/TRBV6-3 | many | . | CASSYSRGTSSYNSPLHF | TGTGCCAGCAGTTACTCGAGGGGAACCAGCTCCTATAATTCACCCCTCCACTTT